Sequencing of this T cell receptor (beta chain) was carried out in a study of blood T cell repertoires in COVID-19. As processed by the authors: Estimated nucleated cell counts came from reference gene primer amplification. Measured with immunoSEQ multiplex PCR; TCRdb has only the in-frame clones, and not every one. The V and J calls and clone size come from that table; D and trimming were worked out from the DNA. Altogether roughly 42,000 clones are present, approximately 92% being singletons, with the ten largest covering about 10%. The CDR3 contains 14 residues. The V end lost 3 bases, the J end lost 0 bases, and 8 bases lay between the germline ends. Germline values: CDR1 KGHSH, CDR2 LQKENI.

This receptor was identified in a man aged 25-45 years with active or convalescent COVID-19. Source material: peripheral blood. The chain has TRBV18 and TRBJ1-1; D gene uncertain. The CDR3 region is CASSPSEVNTEAFF. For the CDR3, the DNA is TGTGCCAGCTCACCTTCTGAGGTGAACACTGAAGCTTTCTTT. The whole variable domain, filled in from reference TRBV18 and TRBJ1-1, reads NAGVMQNPRHLVRRRGQEARLRCSPMKGHSHVYWYRQLPEEGLKFMVYLQKENIIDESGMPKERFSAEFPKEGPSILRIQQVVRGDSAAYFCASSPSEVNTEAFFGQGTRLTVV.